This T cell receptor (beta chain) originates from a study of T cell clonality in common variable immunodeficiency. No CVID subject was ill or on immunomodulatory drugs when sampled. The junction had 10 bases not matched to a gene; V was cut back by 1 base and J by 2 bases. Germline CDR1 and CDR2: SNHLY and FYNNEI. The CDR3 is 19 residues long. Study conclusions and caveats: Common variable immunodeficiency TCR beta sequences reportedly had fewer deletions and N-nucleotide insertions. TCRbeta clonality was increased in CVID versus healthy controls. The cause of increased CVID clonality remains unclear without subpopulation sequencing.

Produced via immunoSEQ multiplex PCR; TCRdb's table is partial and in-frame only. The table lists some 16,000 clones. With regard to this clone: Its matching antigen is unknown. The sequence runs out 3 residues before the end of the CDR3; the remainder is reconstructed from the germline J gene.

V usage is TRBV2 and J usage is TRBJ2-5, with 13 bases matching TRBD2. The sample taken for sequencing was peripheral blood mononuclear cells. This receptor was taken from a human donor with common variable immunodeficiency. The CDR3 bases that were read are TGTGCCAGCAGTGAAGAAGGGGGCTCACTAGCGGGAGGGCAAGAGACC. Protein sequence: CASSEEGGSLAGGQET. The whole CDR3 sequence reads CASSEEGGSLAGGQETQYF. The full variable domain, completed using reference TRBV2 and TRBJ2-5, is EPEVTQTPSHQVTQMGQEVILRCVPISNHLYFYWYRQILGQKVEFLVSFYNNEISEKSEIFDDQFSVERPDGSNFTLKIRSTKLEDSAMYFCASSEEGGSLAGGQETQYFGPGTRLLVL.